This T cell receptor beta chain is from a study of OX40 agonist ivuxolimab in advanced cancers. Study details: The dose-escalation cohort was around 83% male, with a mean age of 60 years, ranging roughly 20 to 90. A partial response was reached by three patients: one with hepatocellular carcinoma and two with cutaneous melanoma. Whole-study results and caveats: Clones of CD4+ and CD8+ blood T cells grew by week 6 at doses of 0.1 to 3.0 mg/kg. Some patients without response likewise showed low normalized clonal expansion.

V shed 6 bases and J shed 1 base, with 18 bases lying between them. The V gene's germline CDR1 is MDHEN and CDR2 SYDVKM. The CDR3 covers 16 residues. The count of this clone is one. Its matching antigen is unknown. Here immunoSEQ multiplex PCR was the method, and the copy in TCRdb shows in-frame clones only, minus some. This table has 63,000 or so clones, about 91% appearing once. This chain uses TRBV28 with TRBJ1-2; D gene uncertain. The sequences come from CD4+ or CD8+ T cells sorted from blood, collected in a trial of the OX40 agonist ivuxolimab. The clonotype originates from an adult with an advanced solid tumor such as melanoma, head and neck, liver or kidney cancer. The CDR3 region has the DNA TGTGCCAGCAGCGACCCAGGACGGGCCTTTAACTATGGCTACACCTTC. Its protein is CASSDPGRAFNYGYTF.